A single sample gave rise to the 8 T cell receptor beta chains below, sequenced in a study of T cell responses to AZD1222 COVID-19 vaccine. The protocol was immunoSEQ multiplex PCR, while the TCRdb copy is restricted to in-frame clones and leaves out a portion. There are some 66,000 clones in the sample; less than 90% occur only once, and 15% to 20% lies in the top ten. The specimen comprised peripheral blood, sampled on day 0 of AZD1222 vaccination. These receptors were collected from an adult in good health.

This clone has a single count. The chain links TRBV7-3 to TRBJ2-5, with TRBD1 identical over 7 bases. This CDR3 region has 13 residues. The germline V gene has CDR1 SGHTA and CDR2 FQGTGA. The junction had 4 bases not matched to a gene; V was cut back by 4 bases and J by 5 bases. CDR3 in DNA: TGTGCCAGCAGCTCGGACAGGTGGGAGACCCAGTACTTC. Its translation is CASSSDRWETQYF.

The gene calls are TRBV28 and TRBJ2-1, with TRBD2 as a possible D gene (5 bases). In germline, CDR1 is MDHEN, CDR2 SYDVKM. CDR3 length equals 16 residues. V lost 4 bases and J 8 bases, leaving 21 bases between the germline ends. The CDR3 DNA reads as TGTGCCAGCAGTTCCCCACTAGGCCCATTGGGAGATGAGCAGTTCTTC. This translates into CASSSPLGPLGDEQFF.

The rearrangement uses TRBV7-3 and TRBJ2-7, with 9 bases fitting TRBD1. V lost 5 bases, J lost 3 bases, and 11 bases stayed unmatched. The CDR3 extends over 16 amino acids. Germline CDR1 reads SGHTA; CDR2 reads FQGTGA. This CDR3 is CASSPDRGQPHYEQYF. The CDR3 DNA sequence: TGTGCCAGCAGCCCGGACAGGGGTCAACCTCACTACGAGCAGTACTTC. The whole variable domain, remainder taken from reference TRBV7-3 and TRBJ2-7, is GAGVSQTPSNKVTEKGKYVELRCDPISGHTALYWYRQSLGQGPEFLIYFQGTGAADDSGLPNDRFFAVRPEGSVSTLKIQRTERGDSAVYLCASSPDRGQPHYEQYFGPGTRLTVT.

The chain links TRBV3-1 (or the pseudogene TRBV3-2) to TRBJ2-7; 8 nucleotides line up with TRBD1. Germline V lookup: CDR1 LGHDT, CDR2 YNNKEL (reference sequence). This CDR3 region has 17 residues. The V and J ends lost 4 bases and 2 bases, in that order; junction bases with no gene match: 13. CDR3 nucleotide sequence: TGTGCCAGCAGCCCATCAGGGGGCAGTCCTTTAGCCTACGAGCAGTACTTC. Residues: CASSPSGGSPLAYEQYF.

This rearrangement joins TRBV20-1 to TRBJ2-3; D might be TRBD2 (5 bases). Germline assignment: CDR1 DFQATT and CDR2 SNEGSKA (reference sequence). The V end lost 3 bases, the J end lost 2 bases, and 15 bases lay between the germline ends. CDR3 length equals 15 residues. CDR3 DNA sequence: TGCAGTGCTAGTCCCCCGGACTGGTACACAGATACGCAGTATTTT. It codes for CSASPPDWYTDTQYF.

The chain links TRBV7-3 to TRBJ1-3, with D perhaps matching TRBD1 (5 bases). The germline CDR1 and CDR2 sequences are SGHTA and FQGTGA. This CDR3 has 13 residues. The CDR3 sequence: CTQEGHNGNTIYF. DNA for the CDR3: TGTACGCAGGAGGGGCACAATGGAAACACCATATATTTT.

The CDR3 loop reads CASTAAGAKNIQYF. The CDR3 DNA reads as TGTGCCAGCACCGCCGCGGGGGCCAAAAACATTCAGTACTTC. The chain couples TRBV5-4 to TRBJ2-4, with a tentative D call TRBD2 (6 bases). Germline V CDR1 and CDR2: SGHNT, YYREEE (reference sequence). Trimming stripped 6 bases from V and 1 base from J, with 11 bases between. The CDR3 is 14 residues long.

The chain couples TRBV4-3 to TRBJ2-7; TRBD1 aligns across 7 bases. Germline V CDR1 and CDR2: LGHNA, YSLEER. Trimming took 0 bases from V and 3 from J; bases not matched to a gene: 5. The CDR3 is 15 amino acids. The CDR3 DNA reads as TGCGCCAGCAGCCAAGATTTGGCAGGGGGCTACGAGCAGTACTTC. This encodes CASSQDLAGGYEQYF.